This T cell receptor (beta chain) was profiled in a study of blood T cell repertoires in COVID-19. Study details: PBMCs, B-cell-depleted T cells, or T cells provided the cDNA or gDNA that made up the material.

Authors' analysis steps: Quantification of nucleated cells was approximated via reference gene primer amplification. Generated by immunoSEQ multiplex PCR, the TCRdb table keeps only in-frame clones and is missing some. The DNA gave D and trimming, while V, J and clone size come from that table. Among roughly 65,000 clones listed, 60% to 80% were seen once. Trimming took off 4 bases at V and 8 bases at J, with 7 bases between the two ends. The V gene's germline CDR1 is SEHNR and CDR2 FQNEAQ (reference sequence). The CDR3 is 11 amino acids. The gene calls are TRBV7-9 and TRBJ2-3; maybe TRBD1 (5 bases). The receptor's source is a human donor in a cohort sampled during active COVID-19. Material for sequencing was peripheral blood. CDR3 DNA sequence: TGTGCCAGCAGCTCAGGGCTTACGCAGTATTTT. It is translated as CASSSGLTQYF. Complete variable domain (other parts from reference TRBV7-9 and TRBJ2-3): DTGVSQNPRHKITKRGQNVTFRCDPISEHNRLYWYRQTLGQGPEFLTYFQNEAQLEKSRLLSDRFSAERPKGSFSTLEIQRTEQGDSAMYLCASSSGLTQYFGPGTRLTVL.